This TCR beta chain was profiled in a study of immune evolution from preneoplasia to lung adenocarcinoma. About the research overall: HLA loss of heterozygosity: 7% AIS, around 16% MIA, around 33% ADC, none AAH. Points from the study as a whole: KRAS-mutant nodules had the highest T cell clonality.

V trimming: 1 base; J trimming: 8 bases; junction bases outside the gene matches: 8. The CDR3 sequence is 16 residues long. Germline CDR1 reads MGHRA; CDR2 reads YSYEKL. Profiled with immunoSEQ multiplex PCR; TCRdb holds only in-frame clones, not every one. The sample lists a few thousand clones, less than 80% occurring once. H&E slides confirmed each diagnosis, reviewed by two pathologists independently. To note about this clone: Its antigen is unidentified.

The sequence derives from a person between 65 and 80 years old with lung adenocarcinoma. The rearrangement uses TRBV4-1 and TRBJ2-1; 10 nucleotides line up with TRBD2. The sample was FFPE minimally invasive lung adenocarcinoma tissue. The CDR3 DNA follows: TGCGCCAGCAGCCAAGGATCTTCTAGCGGGGGCGATGAGCAGTTCTTC. Its protein product is CASSQGSSSGGDEQFF.